Below, one T cell receptor (beta chain) is given with its context. Its antigen is undetermined. The data stem from a study of vaccination effects on CD4 cells after COVID-19. In the study overall: Samples taken from a few convalescent patients early and late after vaccination were obtained.

In the ViraFEST assay, antigen-specific CD4+ clonotypes were identified by expansion after peptide-pool stimulation. It was after approximately 11 days of culture that CD4+ T cells were isolated. PCR confirmed that the person was infected with SARS-CoV-2 between March and December 2020. Participants received two doses of either the BNT162b2 or mRNA-1273 vaccine. Profiling relied on immunoSEQ multiplex PCR, and the TCRdb table lists in-frame clones only, not all of them. This sample carries about 15,000 clones, about 70% of them seen once, and the ten largest clones take around a fifth. CDR1 and CDR2 from the germline V gene are SEHNR and FQNEAQ (reference sequence). The CDR3 is made up of 14 amino acids. Trimming took 5 bases from V and 3 from J; bases not matched to a gene: 3.

The rearrangement joins TRBV7-9 to TRBJ1-5; 8 nucleotides match TRBD1. Material: CD4+ T cells from PBMCs cultured with SARS-CoV-2 spike peptides, obtained after COVID-19 vaccination. The TCR was taken from a human donor who had a prior SARS-CoV-2 infection. The CDR3 spells CASSPTGDNQPQHF. The CDR3 DNA follows: TGTGCCAGCAGCCCGACAGGGGACAATCAGCCCCAGCATTTT. The full variable domain, rest sourced from reference TRBV7-9 and TRBJ1-5, is DTGVSQNPRHKITKRGQNVTFRCDPISEHNRLYWYRQTLGQGPEFLTYFQNEAQLEKSRLLSDRFSAERPKGSFSTLEIQRTEQGDSAMYLCASSPTGDNQPQHFGDGTRLSIL.